This T cell receptor (beta chain) was retrieved from a study of radiotherapy plus CTLA-4 blockade in lung cancer. Across the whole study: Patients showed objective responses in under 20% of cases, and disease control was achieved by under 40%. Study outcomes and limitations: Tumor-derived TCR clones expanded in blood after radiotherapy plus ipilimumab. Among reported predictors of response, early blood T cell clone dynamics with interferon-beta performed best.

TCRdb's table, derived via immunoSEQ multiplex PCR, lists solely in-frame clones and lacks some. The data contain about 67,000 clones, about 72% of them singletons. Trimming removed 0 bases from V and 4 bases from J, with 10 bases in between. Germline CDR1 and CDR2: SGHRS and YFSETQ. This CDR3 region has 14 residues. Remarks on this clone: The target antigen is unknown.

This sequence was found in a human donor with non-small cell lung cancer whose response to radiotherapy plus ipilimumab could not be evaluated. Some clones in this sample may be carry-over from other donors' samples. The rearrangement joins TRBV5-1 to TRBJ1-1; D is possibly TRBD1 (6 bases). The specimen comprised peripheral blood, sampled from a patient treated with radiotherapy plus ipilimumab. The CDR3 DNA reads as TGCGCCAGCAGCTTGGAATCAGGGGTCACTGAAGCTTTCTTT. It specifies CASSLESGVTEAFF.